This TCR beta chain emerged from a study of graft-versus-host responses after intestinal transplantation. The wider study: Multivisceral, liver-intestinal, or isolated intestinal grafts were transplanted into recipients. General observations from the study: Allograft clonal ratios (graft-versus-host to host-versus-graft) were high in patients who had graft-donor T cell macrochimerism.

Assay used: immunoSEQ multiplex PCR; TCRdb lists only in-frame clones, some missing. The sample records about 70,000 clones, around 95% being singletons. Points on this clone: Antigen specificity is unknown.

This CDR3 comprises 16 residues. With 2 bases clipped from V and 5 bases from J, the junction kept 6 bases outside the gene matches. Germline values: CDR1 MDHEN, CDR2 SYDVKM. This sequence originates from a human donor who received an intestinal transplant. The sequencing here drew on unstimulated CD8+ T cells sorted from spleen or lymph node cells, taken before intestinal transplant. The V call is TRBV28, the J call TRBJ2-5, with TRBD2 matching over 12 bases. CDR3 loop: CASSLEGLAGYETQYF. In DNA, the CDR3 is TGTGCCAGCAGTTTAGAAGGACTAGCGGGATATGAGACCCAGTACTTC.